The sample holds a few counts of the clone carrying this T cell receptor beta chain. What it binds is unknown. The V and J ends lost 7 bases and 1 base, in that order; junction bases with no gene match: 19. This CDR3 has 19 amino acids. Germline V lookup: CDR1 LNHDA, CDR2 SQIVND (reference sequence). This specimen belongs to a study of response to subunit inactivated influenza vaccine. Study outcomes and limitations: Authors suggested each seasonal flu vaccination may recruit only limited numbers of new T cells.

TCRdb reanalysed the RT-PCR reads using MiXCR and keeps one entry per CDR3 protein. The profile shows 550,000 to 600,000 distinct CDR3 sequences, approximately 12% of them singletons. The chain employs TRBV19 and TRBJ2-1, with 7 bases lining up with TRBD2. Specimen: PBMCs from blood, collected on the day of vaccination. The receptor comes from a man between 45 and 60 years old who received an inactivated influenza vaccine. The DNA for the CDR3 is TGTGCCAGTACCAGGAAGCCCTCGACAGCGGGAATTTCCTACAATGAGCAGTTCTTC. Amino acid sequence: CASTRKPSTAGISYNEQFF.